The 10 T cell receptor beta chains below were found in one sample sequenced in a study of response to subunit inactivated influenza vaccine. MiXCR, run by TCRdb on the RT-PCR reads, gives a single entry per CDR3 protein. The sample comprises hundreds of thousands of distinct CDR3 sequences, approximately 17% of which are singletons, and about 11% rests with the top ten. This specimen consisted of PBMCs from blood, obtained around 5 days after vaccination. These receptor sequences come from a man aged 45 to 65 who received an inactivated influenza vaccine.

The gene calls are TRBV12-3 or TRBV12-4 and TRBJ2-7, with TRBD1 matching 11 bases. The V and J ends lost 3 bases and 6 bases, in that order; junction bases with no gene match: 4. The CDR3 has 14 residues. The CDR3 loop reads CASSFLGTGGEQYF. CDR3 in DNA: TGTGCCAGCAGTTTCCTCGGGACAGGGGGCGAGCAGTACTTC.

The V and J genes are TRBV21-1 and TRBJ2-3; the table's TRBD1 call for D was not verified on the DNA. TRBV21-1 is a listed pseudogene. The length of the CDR3 is 17 residues. The CDR3 loop reads CASSNPLRDGNTDTQYF. The CDR3 nucleotides read TGTGCCAGCAGCAACCCCTTGAGGGACGGAAACACAGATACGCAGTATTTT.

In its sample, this clonotype was seen a few times. The CDR3 nucleotides read TGTGCCAGCAGTCAGGGGAGGCAGCCCCAGCATTTT. This gives the protein CASSQGRQPQHF. The rearrangement links TRBV6-2 or TRBV6-3 to TRBJ1-5, with D tentatively TRBD1 (6 bases). This CDR3 region has 12 residues. V was trimmed by 5 bases and J by 7 bases, leaving 9 bases between them. Looked up from germline, CDR1 is MNHEY and CDR2 is SVGEGT.

This clonotype has a handful of counts. The V call is TRBV7-8, the J call TRBJ2-5; D is possibly TRBD2 (6 bases). There are 14 residues in the CDR3. The germline V gene encodes CDR1 SGHVS and CDR2 FQNEAQ. V was shortened by 5 bases and J by 2 bases, with 12 bases between the two germline ends. CDR3 sequence (DNA): TGTGCCAGCAGCCATTGGACTAATCAAGAGACCCAGTACTTC. Amino acid sequence: CASSHWTNQETQYF.

J is TRBJ1-2 and V is TRBV4-2; a weak D match, TRBD1 (5 bases). Trimming removed 0 bases at V and 8 bases at J, with 10 bases between. Germline CDR1 LGHNA, CDR2 YNFKEQ. The length of the CDR3 is 13 residues. CDR3 coding DNA: TGTGCCAGCAGCCAAGATCGGGGGGAGGGCTACACCTTC. It translates to CASSQDRGEGYTF.

This chain uses TRBV20-1 with TRBJ2-5, with D uncertain. V gave up 0 bases and J gave up 3 bases, with 11 bases separating them. Per the germline V gene, CDR1 is DFQATT and CDR2 is SNEGSKA (reference sequence). This CDR3 is built from 14 residues. The CDR3 spells CSARDWREEETQYF. Written as DNA, the CDR3 is TGCAGTGCTAGAGATTGGAGAGAGGAAGAGACCCAGTACTTC.

This clonotype was detected only a few times. The rearrangement joins TRBV5-1 to TRBJ1-2; 8 bases are a match to TRBD1. Germline CDR1 reads SGHRS; CDR2 reads YFSETQ. Trimming cost V 4 bases and J 5 bases; bases outside gene matches: 10. This CDR3 has 15 amino acids. In DNA, the CDR3 is TGCGCCAGCAGCGGATACAGGGGGTCGGATTATGGCTACACCTTC. Its protein is CASSGYRGSDYGYTF.

The V call is TRBV4-2, the J call TRBJ2-7; D is possibly TRBD2 (6 bases). Germline-derived CDR1 and CDR2 are LGHNA and YNFKEQ. The CDR3 is made up of 15 amino acids. V lost 1 base and J 4 bases, leaving 14 bases between the germline ends. The CDR3 nucleotides are TGTGCCAGCAGCCAAGTCTTGGGACTTGCATACGAGCAGTACTTC. As protein: CASSQVLGLAYEQYF.

This clonotype showed up just a few times. J is TRBJ1-1 and V is TRBV5-6; 9 positions match TRBD1. The V gene end was trimmed by 0 bases and the J gene end by 7 bases; junction bases not matched to a gene: 10. The germline gives CDR1 SGHDT, CDR2 YYEEEE. The CDR3 has 16 residues. This CDR3 is CASSLGSGTGSVEAFF. The CDR3 bases are TGTGCCAGCAGCTTGGGGTCCGGGACAGGGAGCGTTGAAGCTTTCTTT.

This clonotype came up a few times. The chain has TRBV4-1 and TRBJ2-3; D unclear. With 4 bases removed from V and 1 base from J, the gap between germline ends came to 6 bases. This CDR3 spans 13 amino acids. Germline CDR1 is MGHRA and CDR2 is YSYEKL. The CDR3 region has the DNA TGCGCCAGCAGCCCATTTGGCACAGATACGCAGTATTTT. This gives the protein CASSPFGTDTQYF.